Below, 8 T cell receptor beta chains from the same sample are listed, as sequenced in a study of Ad26.COV2.S vaccination and SARS-CoV-2 variants. The treatment denotes: roughly 20 received Ad26.COV2.S at low or high dose, single or two shots; a few received placebo; per-sample allocation not given. It was on day 63 after the first vaccine or placebo injection that samples were taken. Libraries were prepared by immunoSEQ multiplex PCR; TCRdb keeps only in-frame clonotypes and omits some of them. The table lists 300,000 to 400,000 clones, around 89% of them singletons. The sequenced sample was peripheral blood, obtained in a trial of Ad26.COV2.S vaccine versus placebo. These receptors all come from a person aged 18-65 years who received the Ad26.COV2.S COVID-19 vaccine or a placebo.

The chain has TRBV10-3 and TRBJ2-1, with 10 nucleotides matching TRBD1. V shed 6 bases and J 9 bases; nucleotides not matched to a gene: 5. Looked up from germline, CDR1 is ENHRY and CDR2 is SYGVKD. CDR3 length: 13 residues. CDR3 nucleotides: TGTGCCATCAGGGGACAGGGGTTCGGTGAGCAGTTCTTC. Translation gives CAIRGQGFGEQFF.

The chain couples TRBV18 to TRBJ1-1; TRBD1 matches 11 bases. This CDR3 region has 16 residues. J gave up 4 bases and V 1 base, and 5 bases lay outside the gene matches. CDR1 and CDR2 (germline): KGHSH, LQKENI. The CDR3 nucleotides are TGTGCCAGCTCACCACTCTCCGGGACAGGGGGCACTGAAGCTTTCTTT. Encoded protein: CASSPLSGTGGTEAFF.

This chain connects TRBV7-9 to TRBJ2-5; TRBD2 aligns across 11 bases. Germline assignment: CDR1 SEHNR and CDR2 FQNEAQ (reference sequence). V was clipped by 2 bases and J by 2 bases; unmatched bases: 1. This CDR3 comprises 15 residues. CDR3 coding DNA: TGTGCCAGCAGCTTACTAGCGGGGGGACAAGAGACCCAGTACTTC. Its translation is CASSLLAGGQETQYF.

V usage is TRBV19 and J usage is TRBJ1-2, with D possibly being TRBD1 (6 bases). The V and J ends lost 4 bases and 4 bases respectively, with 10 bases between them. The CDR3 is 13 amino acids. CDR1 and CDR2 (germline): LNHDA, SQIVND (reference sequence). DNA for the CDR3: TGTGCCAGTAGTAACGGGACACTCTATGGCTACACCTTC. Protein: CASSNGTLYGYTF.

The V call is TRBV7-8, the J call TRBJ2-7; D may match TRBD1 or TRBD2 (5 bases each). Trimming removed 5 bases from V and 3 bases from J, with 17 bases in between. CDR1 is SGHVS, CDR2 FQNEAQ, per germline. The CDR3 spans 15 residues. CDR3 sequence: CASSPRGPGNYEQYF. The CDR3, as DNA: TGTGCCAGCAGCCCCCGGGGCCCAGGGAACTACGAGCAGTACTTC.

V usage is TRBV6-1 and J usage is TRBJ2-1; TRBD1 matches at 10 bases. Germline V gene sequence: CDR1 MNHNS, CDR2 SASEGT. This CDR3 is 17 amino acids long. V lost 2 bases and J lost 0; bases outside the gene matches: 4. CDR3: CASSEIRTGGSYNEQFF. In nucleotides, the CDR3 is TGTGCCAGCAGTGAAATTAGGACAGGGGGCTCCTACAATGAGCAGTTCTTC.

This clone showed up just a few times. The V and J genes are TRBV24-1 and TRBJ2-2; D remains ambiguous. Germline V gene lookup returns CDR1 KGHDR and CDR2 SFDVKD. This CDR3 region has 15 residues. Trimming pared 0 bases from V and 5 bases from J, leaving 9 bases between. The CDR3 nucleotides are TGTGCCACCAGTGATTTGGACGATCAGACCGGGGAGCTGTTTTTT. This codes for CATSDLDDQTGELFF.

This chain uses TRBV10-3 with TRBJ2-3; tentatively, D is TRBD1 (6 bases). With 2 bases removed from V and 4 bases from J, the gap between germline ends came to 10 bases. The length of the CDR3 is 14 residues. Looked up from germline, CDR1 is ENHRY and CDR2 is SYGVKD. The chain's CDR3 is CAISELGGADTQYF. CDR3 DNA sequence: TGTGCCATCAGTGAGCTTGGGGGCGCAGATACGCAGTATTTT.